The T cell receptor (beta chain) under discussion was sequenced for a study of regulatory T cells in long-lasting Graves disease. Study results and limitations: Public clonotype sharing was higher in persistent than newly diagnosed patients.

The junction had 11 bases not matched to a gene; V was cut back by 7 bases and J by 3 bases. This CDR3 has 17 amino acids. CDR3 regions were amplified by Arm-PCR using iRepertoire HTBI primers to build TCR beta libraries. Using its own MiXCR run on the multiplex PCR reads, TCRdb lists one record per CDR3 protein. The table includes over 350,000 distinct CDR3 sequences, about 20% detected once. The sample's time point: persistent/refractory GD, antithyroid drugs over 5 years with positive TRAb. After RNA was extracted from PBMCs, the TCR library was made from it. Patient provenance is recorded as an endocrinology department in Xi'an, China. On this clonotype: Its antigen is unknown.

The material sequenced was peripheral blood mononuclear cells (PBMCs), taken when the disease was refractory, from a patient treated with antithyroid drugs. This TCR was recovered from a female donor with Graves disease. The J gene is TRBJ2-6, the V gene TRBV12-3 or TRBV12-4, with 8 nucleotides matching TRBD1. CDR3 protein: CASTRDRGGIGANVLTF. The CDR3, as DNA: TGTGCCAGCACCCGAGACAGGGGAGGTATTGGGGCCAACGTCCTGACTTTC.